The count of the clone carrying this TCR beta chain is one. The antigen remains undetermined. Germline lookup yields CDR1 SGHRS and CDR2 YFSETQ. This CDR3 is 13 amino acids long. Trimming took 1 base from V and 1 from J, leaving 5 bases between them. This sample is part of a study of T cells in lung cancer brain metastases. Study-level points and caveats: Most clones were lesion-specific, with limited overlap between paired lesions (Morisita roughly 0.2). The complete infiltrating T cell repertoire may not have been retrieved from FFPE.

Measured with immunoSEQ multiplex PCR; TCRdb has only the in-frame clones, and not every one. This sample yields some 3,200 clones, of which 90% to 95% are seen a single time; approximately 3% belongs to the top ten. The chain recombines TRBV5-1 with TRBJ1-1, with unresolved D. Input material: tumor tissue from the primary lung tumor. The receptor was isolated from a man aged 65-85 years with non-small cell lung cancer. The CDR3 here is CASSLYENTEAFF. CDR3 coding DNA: TGCGCCAGCAGCTTGTACGAGAACACTGAAGCTTTCTTT.